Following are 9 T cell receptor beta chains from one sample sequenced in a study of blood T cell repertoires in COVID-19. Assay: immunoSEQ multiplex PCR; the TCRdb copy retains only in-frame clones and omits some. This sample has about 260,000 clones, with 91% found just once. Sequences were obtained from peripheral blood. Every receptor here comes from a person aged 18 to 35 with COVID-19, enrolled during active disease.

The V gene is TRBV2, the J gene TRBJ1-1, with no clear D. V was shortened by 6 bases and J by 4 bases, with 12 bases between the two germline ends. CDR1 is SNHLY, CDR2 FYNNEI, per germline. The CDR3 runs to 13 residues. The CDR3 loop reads CASSVPRVTEAFF. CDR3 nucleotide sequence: TGTGCCAGCAGCGTACCGAGGGTCACTGAAGCTTTCTTT.

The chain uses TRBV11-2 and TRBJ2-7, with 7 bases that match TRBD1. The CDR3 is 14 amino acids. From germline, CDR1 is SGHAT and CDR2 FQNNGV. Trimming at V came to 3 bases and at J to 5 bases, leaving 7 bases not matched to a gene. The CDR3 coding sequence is TGTGCCAGCAGCTTGGGCACAGGGGCACACGAGCAGTACTTC. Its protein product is CASSLGTGAHEQYF. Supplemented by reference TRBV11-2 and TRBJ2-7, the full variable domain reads EAGVAQSPRYKIIEKRQSVAFWCNPISGHATLYWYQQILGQGPKLLIQFQNNGVVDDSQLPKDRFSAERLKGVDSTLKIQPAKLEDSAVYLCASSLGTGAHEQYFGPGTRLTVT.

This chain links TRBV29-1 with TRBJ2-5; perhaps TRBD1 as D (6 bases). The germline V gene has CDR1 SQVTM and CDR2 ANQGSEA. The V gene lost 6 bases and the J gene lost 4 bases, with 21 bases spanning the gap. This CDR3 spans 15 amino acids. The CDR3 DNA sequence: TGCAGCGTACATCAGGGGTGGGGTATTTCAGAGACCCAGTACTTC. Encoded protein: CSVHQGWGISETQYF.

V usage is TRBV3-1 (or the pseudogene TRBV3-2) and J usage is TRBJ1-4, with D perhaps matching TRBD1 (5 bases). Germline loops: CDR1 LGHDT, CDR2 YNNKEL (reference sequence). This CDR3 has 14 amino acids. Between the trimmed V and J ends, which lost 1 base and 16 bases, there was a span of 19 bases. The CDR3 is CASSQGAGSGERFF. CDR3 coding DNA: TGTGCCAGCAGCCAAGGGGCAGGGTCTGGAGAGAGGTTTTTT.

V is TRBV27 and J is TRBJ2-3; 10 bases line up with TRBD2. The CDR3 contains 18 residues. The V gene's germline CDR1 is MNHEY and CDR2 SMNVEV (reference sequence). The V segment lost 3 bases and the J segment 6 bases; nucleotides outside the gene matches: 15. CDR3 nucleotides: TGTGCCAGCAGTTTCGGAGCTAGCGGGAGCGGAGTTTTCGATACGCAGTATTTT. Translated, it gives CASSFGASGSGVFDTQYF.

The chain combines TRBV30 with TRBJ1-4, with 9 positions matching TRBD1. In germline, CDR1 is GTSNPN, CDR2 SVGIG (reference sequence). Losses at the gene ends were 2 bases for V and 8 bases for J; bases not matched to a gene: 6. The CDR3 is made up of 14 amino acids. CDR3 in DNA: TGTGCCTGGAGTAGGGACAGGGCCCCCGAAAAACTGTTTTTT. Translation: CAWSRDRAPEKLFF.

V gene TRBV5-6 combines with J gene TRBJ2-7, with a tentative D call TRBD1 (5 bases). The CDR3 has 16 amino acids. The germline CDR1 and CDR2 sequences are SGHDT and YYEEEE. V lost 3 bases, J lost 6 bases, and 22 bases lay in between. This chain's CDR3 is CASSSSLVLQGVEQYF. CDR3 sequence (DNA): TGTGCCAGCAGCTCGTCTTTAGTCCTCCAAGGGGTCGAGCAGTACTTC.

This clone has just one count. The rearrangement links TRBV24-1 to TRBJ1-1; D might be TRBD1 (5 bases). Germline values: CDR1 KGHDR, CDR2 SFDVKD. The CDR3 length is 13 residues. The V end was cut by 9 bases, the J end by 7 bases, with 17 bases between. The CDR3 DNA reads TGTGCCACCCGGGGGGGGATCTATCATGAAGCTTTCTTT. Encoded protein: CATRGGIYHEAFF.

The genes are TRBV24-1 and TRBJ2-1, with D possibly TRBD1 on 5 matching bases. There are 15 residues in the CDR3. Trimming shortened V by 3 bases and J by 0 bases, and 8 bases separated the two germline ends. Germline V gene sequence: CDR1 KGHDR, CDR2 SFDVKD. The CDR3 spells CATSDQGYSYNEQFF. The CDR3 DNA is TGTGCCACCAGTGATCAGGGCTACTCCTACAATGAGCAGTTCTTC.